These 12 T cell receptor beta chains came from one sample sequenced in a study of T cell clusters in autoimmune cytopenias. One tube held mixed TRB-A and TRB-B primer pools for touch-down PCR. TCRdb processed the multiplex PCR reads again and assigns one entry to each CDR3 protein, with no DNA. Here the sample table reports roughly 600 distinct CDR3 sequences. TRB was amplified from about 270 ng of peripheral blood genomic DNA per sample. The same data also went into a second study, on T cell repertoires in aging, cancer and after chemotherapy.

Sample: peripheral blood. These receptors all stem from a human donor with chronic lymphocytic leukemia.

This clonotype is large (0.1 to 1%) by frequency. The chain is built from TRBV6-2 or TRBV6-3 and TRBJ2-7; TCRdb indicates TRBD1, and absent DNA this call remains unverified. This CDR3 comprises 12 residues. CDR1 and CDR2 (germline): MNHEY, SVGEGT. This CDR3 is CASSRQGREQYF.

Frequency places this clonotype as large (0.1 to 1%). The chain recombines TRBV6-5 with TRBJ2-7; TCRdb reports TRBD1, a call that lacks DNA to check it against. Germline CDR1 reads MNHEY; CDR2 reads SVGAGI. CDR3 length: 15 amino acids. The chain's CDR3 is CASSYLRDRGHEQYF.

This clonotype shows up as medium-sized by frequency. V usage is TRBV7-2 and J usage is TRBJ1-2; as DNA is missing, the TRBD1 call by TCRdb cannot be tested. The CDR3 covers 14 residues. Germline V gene sequence: CDR1 SGHTA, CDR2 FQGNSA. The CDR3 spells CASSLALQGPGYTF.

The V and J genes are TRBV9 and TRBJ1-3; TCRdb names TRBD1, which stays unverified in the absence of DNA. The CDR3 consists of 15 residues. Germline-derived CDR1 and CDR2 are SGDLS and YYNGEE. CDR3 amino acids: CASSETGLSGNTIYF.

In terms of frequency, this clonotype is large. The chain links TRBV18 to TRBJ2-3. The germline gives CDR1 KGHSH, CDR2 LQKENI. The CDR3 contains 18 residues. CDR3: CASPPRDVPLRGTDTQYF.

This clonotype shows up as medium-sized by frequency. The rearrangement links TRBV10-1 to TRBJ2-7; the D call of TRBD2 rests on TCRdb alone, since no DNA is present to check it. Germline loops: CDR1 WNHNN, CDR2 SYGVQD (reference sequence). CDR3 size: 16 residues. CDR3 protein: CASSLRAGLRLYEQYF.

The chain links TRBV19 to TRBJ2-3; the D call from TCRdb, TRBD2, cannot be confirmed without DNA. This CDR3 is 16 amino acids long. The germline V gene has CDR1 LNHDA and CDR2 SQIVND (reference sequence). The CDR3 is CASSYSGSGGSDTQYF.

Its frequency marks this clonotype as large. V gene TRBV27 combines with J gene TRBJ1-6. Germline-derived CDR1 and CDR2 are MNHEY and SMNVEV (reference sequence). The CDR3 contains 18 residues. This CDR3 reads CASSLKFASWDRNSPLHF.

This clonotype is identified as medium-sized (0.01 to 0.1%) from frequency. The chain is built from TRBV29-1 and TRBJ2-3; absent DNA, TCRdb's TRBD1 call cannot be checked. This CDR3 spans 14 amino acids. From germline, CDR1 is SQVTM and CDR2 ANQGSEA. The CDR3: CSVEGRDITDTQYF.

In terms of frequency, this clonotype is medium-sized. This rearrangement joins TRBV4-3 to TRBJ2-5. Germline values: CDR1 LGHNA, CDR2 YSLEER. The CDR3 has 15 amino acids. CDR3 loop: CASSQSWLAQETQYF.

This clonotype is labeled medium-sized based on frequency. The chain joins TRBV5-5 to TRBJ1-5. The CDR3 is made up of 18 amino acids. From germline, CDR1 is SGHKS and CDR2 YYEKEE (reference sequence). Here the CDR3 reads CASSLEGAEYYSNQPQHF.

This clonotype is classed as large (0.1 to 1%) by frequency. The CDR3 here is CASSYSTAGGLYEQYF. The rearrangement uses TRBV6-5 and TRBJ2-7. This CDR3 spans 16 amino acids. The V gene's germline CDR1 is MNHEY and CDR2 SVGAGI.